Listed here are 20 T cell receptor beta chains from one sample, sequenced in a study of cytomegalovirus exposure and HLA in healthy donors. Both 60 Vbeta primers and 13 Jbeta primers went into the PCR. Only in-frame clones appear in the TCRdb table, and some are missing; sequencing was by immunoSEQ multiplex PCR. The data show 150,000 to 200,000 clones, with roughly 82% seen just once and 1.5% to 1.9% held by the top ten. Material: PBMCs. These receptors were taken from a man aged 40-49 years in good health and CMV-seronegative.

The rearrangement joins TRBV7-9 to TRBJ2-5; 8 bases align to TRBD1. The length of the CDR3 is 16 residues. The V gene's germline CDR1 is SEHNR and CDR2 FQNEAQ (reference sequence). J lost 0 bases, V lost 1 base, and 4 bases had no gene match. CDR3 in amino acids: CASSLVGQAYQETQYF. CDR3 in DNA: TGTGCCAGCAGCTTAGTGGGACAGGCGTACCAAGAGACCCAGTACTTC.

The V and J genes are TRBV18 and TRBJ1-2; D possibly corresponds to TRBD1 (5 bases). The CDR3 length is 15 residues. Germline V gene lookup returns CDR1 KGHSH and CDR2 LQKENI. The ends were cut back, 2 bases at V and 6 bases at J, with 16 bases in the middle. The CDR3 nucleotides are TGTGCCAGCTCACCAGGCAGGGTAAAAGGGGATGGCTACACCTTC. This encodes CASSPGRVKGDGYTF.

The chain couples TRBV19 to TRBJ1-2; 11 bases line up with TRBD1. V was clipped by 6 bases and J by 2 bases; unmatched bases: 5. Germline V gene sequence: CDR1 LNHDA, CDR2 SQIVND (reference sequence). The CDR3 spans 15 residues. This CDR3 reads CASRRTGGINYGYTF. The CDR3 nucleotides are TGTGCCAGTAGGCGGACAGGGGGCATAAACTATGGCTACACCTTC.

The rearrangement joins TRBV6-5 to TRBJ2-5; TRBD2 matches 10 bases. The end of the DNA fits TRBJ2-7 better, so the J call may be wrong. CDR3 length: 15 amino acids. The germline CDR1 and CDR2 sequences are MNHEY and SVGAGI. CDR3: CASSYRLAGAYEQYF. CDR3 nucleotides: TGTGCCAGCAGTTACAGGCTAGCGGGGGCCTACGAGCAGTACTTC.

The CDR3 loop reads CANPAPGGEQYF. For the CDR3, the DNA is TGCGCCAACCCCGCCCCCGGGGGCGAGCAGTACTTC. The chain links TRBV5-1 to TRBJ2-7; a weak D match, TRBD2 (6 bases). Germline-derived CDR1 and CDR2 are SGHRS and YFSETQ. Trimming removed 9 bases at V and 6 bases at J, with 16 bases between. The CDR3 has 12 amino acids.

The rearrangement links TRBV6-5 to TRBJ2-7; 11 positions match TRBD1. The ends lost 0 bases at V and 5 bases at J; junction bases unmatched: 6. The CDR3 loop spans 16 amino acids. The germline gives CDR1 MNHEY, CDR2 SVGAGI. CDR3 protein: CASSYSLGQGAHEQYF. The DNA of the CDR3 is TGTGCCAGCAGTTACTCCTTAGGACAGGGGGCCCACGAGCAGTACTTC.

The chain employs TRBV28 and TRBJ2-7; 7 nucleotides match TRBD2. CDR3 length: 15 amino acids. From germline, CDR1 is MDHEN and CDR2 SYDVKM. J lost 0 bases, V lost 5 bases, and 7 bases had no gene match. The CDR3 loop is CASSPPTSSSYEQYF. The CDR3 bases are TGTGCCAGCAGTCCACCGACTAGCAGCTCCTACGAGCAGTACTTC.

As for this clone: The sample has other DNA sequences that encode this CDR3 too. CDR3 in amino acids: CASTLGGSSYEQYF. CDR3 nucleotide sequence: TGTGCCAGCACCCTCGGCGGGAGCTCCTACGAGCAGTACTTC. V usage is TRBV28 and J usage is TRBJ2-7, with 7 bases identical to TRBD2. The CDR3 consists of 14 residues. With 7 bases clipped from V and 0 bases from J, the junction kept 6 bases outside the gene matches. The germline V gene has CDR1 MDHEN and CDR2 SYDVKM.

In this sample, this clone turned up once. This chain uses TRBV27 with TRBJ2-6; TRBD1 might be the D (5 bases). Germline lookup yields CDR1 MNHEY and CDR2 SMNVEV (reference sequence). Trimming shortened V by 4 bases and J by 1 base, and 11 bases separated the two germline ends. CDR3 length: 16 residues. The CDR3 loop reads CASSSYSGSGANVLTF. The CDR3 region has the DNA TGTGCCAGCAGTTCGTATTCAGGGTCTGGGGCCAACGTCCTGACTTTC.

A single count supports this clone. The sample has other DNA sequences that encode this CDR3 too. CDR3 loop: CASSLGSGGETQYF. CDR3 in DNA: TGTGCCAGCAGCTTAGGGTCAGGAGGCGAGACCCAGTACTTC. The V gene is TRBV7-2, the J gene TRBJ2-5, with D possibly TRBD2 on 5 matching bases. This CDR3 comprises 14 residues. Trimming left V 1 base short and J 5 bases short, with 11 bases between. Germline CDR1 SGHTA, CDR2 FQGNSA.

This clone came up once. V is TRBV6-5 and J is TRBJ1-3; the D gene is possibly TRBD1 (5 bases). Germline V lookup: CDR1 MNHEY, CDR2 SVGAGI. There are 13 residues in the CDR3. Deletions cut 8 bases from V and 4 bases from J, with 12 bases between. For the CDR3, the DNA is TGTGCCAGCGGAGGGGCAGGGGGAAACACCATATATTTT. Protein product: CASGGAGGNTIYF.

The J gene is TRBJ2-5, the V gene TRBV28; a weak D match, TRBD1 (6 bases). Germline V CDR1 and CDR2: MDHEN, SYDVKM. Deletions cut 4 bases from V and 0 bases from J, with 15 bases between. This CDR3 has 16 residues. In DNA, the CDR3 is TGTGCCAGCAGTTCTACATTGGACAGATACCAAGAGACCCAGTACTTC. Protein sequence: CASSSTLDRYQETQYF.

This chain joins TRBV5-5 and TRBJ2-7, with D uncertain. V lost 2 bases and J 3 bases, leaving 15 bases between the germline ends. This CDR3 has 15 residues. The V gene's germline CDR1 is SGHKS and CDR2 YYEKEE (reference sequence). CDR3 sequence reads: CASSFWLSNNYEQYF. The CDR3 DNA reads TGTGCCAGCAGCTTTTGGCTTTCCAATAACTACGAGCAGTACTTC.

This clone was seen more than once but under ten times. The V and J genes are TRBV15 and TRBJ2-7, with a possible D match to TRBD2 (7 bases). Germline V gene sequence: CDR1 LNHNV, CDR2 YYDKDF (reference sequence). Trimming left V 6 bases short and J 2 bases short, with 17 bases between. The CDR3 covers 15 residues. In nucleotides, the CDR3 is TGTGCCACCAGGAGGGGAGGGCAGGGGACCTACGAGCAGTACTTC. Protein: CATRRGGQGTYEQYF.

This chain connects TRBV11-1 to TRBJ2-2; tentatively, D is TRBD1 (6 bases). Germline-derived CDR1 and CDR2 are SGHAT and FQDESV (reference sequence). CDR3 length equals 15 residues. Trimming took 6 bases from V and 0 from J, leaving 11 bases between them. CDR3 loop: CASRLGAPNTGELFF. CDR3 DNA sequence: TGTGCCAGCAGACTGGGGGCGCCGAACACCGGGGAGCTGTTTTTT.

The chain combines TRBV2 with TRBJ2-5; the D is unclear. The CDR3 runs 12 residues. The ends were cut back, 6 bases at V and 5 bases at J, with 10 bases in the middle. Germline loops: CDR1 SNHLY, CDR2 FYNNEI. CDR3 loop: CASRGDGETQYF. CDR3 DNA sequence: TGTGCCAGCAGGGGTGACGGGGAGACCCAGTACTTC.

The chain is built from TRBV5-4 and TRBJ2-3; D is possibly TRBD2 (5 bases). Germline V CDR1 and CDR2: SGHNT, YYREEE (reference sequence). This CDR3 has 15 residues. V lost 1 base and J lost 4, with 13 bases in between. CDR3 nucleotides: TGTGCCAGCAGCTTGAAAACGGGAAAAGCAGATACGCAGTATTTT. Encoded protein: CASSLKTGKADTQYF.

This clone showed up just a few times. The CDR3 reads CASSATSLGGELFF. The CDR3 DNA reads TGTGCCAGCAGCGCGACTAGTTTGGGCGGGGAGCTGTTTTTT. The rearrangement joins TRBV9 to TRBJ2-2; D may be TRBD2 (6 bases). Germline V gives CDR1 SGDLS, CDR2 YYNGEE. V shed 3 bases and J shed 7 bases, with 13 bases lying between them. CDR3 length equals 14 residues.

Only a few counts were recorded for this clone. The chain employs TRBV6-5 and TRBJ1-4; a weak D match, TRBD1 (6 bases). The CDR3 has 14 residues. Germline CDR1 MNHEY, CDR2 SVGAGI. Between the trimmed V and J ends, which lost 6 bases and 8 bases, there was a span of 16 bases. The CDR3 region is CASSKDSLGEKLFF. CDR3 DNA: TGTGCCAGCAGCAAGGACAGCCTTGGGGAAAAACTGTTTTTT.

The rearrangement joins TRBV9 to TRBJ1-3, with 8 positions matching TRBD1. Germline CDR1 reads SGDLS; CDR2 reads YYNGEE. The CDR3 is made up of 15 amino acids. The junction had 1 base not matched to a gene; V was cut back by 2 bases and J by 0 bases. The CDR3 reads CASSVGQGSGNTIYF. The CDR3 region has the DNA TGTGCCAGCAGCGTTGGACAGGGCTCTGGAAACACCATATATTTT.